This TCR beta chain is from a study of breast tumors, draining lymph nodes, adjacent tissues. Whole-study results and caveats: Tumor TCR diversity was below lymph nodes but above nontumor tissue. The lymph node origin of tumor T cells was framed as consistent with a hypothesis, not demonstrated.

Germline loops: CDR1 GTSNPN, CDR2 SVGIG (reference sequence). The CDR3 extends over 14 amino acids. Samples came from axillary lymph nodes draining the breast cancer. Regarding this clonotype: Antigen specificity is unknown. The junction departs from germline at one end; a sequencing error may be responsible.

TCRdb recomputed calls from the multiplex PCR reads with MiXCR, one row per CDR3 protein. The sample records under 110,000 distinct CDR3 sequences, about 31% being singletons. The chain employs TRBV30 and TRBJ1-6; maybe TRBD1 (6 bases). The source material was axillary lymph node tissue. The TCR sequence derives from a female donor with breast cancer. Some clones in this sample may be carry-over from other donors' samples. CDR3 nucleotide sequence: TGCGCCTGGACCAGGGGATTTACGGATTCACCCCTCCACTTT. Its protein is CAWTRGFTDSPLHF.